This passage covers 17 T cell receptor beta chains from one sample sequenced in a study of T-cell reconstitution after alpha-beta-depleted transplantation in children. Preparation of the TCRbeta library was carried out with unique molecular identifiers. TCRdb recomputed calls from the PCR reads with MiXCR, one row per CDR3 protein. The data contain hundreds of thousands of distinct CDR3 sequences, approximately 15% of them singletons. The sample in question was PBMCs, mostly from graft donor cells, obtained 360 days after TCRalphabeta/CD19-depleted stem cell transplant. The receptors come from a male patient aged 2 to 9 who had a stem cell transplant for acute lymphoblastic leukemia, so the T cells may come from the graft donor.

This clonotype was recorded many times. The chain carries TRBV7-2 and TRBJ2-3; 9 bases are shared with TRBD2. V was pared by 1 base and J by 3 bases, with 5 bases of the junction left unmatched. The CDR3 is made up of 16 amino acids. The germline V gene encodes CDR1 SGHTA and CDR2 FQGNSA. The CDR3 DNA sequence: TGTGCCAGCAGCTTAGATAGCGGGAGCGCGACAGATACGCAGTATTTT. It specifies CASSLDSGSATDTQYF. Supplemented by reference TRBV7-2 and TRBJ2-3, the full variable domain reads GAGVSQSPSNKVTEKGKDVELRCDPISGHTALYWYRQSLGQGLEFLIYFQGNSAPDKSGLPSDRFSAERTGGSVSTLTIQRTQQEDSAVYLCASSLDSGSATDTQYFGPGTRLTVL.

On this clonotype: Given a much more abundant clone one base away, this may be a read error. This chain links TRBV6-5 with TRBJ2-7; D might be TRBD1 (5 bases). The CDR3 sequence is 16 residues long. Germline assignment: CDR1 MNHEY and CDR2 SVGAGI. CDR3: CASSSLGHRSSNEQYF. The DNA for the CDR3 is TGTGCCAGCAGTTCCCTAGGACATCGAAGCTCCAACGAGCAGTACTTC.

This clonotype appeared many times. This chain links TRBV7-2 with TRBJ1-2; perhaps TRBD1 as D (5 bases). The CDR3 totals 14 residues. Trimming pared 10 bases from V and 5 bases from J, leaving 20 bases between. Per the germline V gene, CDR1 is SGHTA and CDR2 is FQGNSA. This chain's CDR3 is CAIPSQGGGYGYTF. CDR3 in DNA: TGTGCCATACCGAGCCAGGGTGGTGGGTATGGCTACACCTTC.

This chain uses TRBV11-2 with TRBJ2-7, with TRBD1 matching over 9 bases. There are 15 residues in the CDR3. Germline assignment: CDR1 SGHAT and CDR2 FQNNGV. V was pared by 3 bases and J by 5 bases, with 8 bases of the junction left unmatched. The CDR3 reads CASSFLWDREHEQYF. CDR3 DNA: TGTGCCAGCAGCTTCCTATGGGACAGGGAACACGAGCAGTACTTC.

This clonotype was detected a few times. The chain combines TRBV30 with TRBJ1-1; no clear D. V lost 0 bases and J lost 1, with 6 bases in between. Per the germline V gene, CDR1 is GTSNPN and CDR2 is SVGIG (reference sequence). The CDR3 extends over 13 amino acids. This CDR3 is CAWSVLGNTEAFF. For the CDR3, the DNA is TGTGCCTGGAGTGTACTGGGGAACACTGAAGCTTTCTTT.

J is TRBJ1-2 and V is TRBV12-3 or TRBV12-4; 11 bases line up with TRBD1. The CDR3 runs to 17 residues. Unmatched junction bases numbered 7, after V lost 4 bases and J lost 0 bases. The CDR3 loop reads CASSSTRDRGTNYGYTF. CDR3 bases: TGTGCCAGCAGTTCGACACGGGACAGGGGGACTAACTATGGCTACACCTTC.

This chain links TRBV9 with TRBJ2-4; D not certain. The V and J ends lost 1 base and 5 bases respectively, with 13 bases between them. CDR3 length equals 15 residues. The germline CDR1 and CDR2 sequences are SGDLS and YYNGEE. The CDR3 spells CASSVSVGQENIQYF. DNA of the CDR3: TGTGCCAGCAGCGTAAGTGTAGGCCAGGAAAACATTCAGTACTTC.

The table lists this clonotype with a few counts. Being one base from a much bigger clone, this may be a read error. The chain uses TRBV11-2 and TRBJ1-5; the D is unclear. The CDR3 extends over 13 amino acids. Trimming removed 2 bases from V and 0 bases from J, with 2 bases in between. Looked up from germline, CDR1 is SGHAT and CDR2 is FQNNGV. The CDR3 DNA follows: TGTGCCAGCAGCTTAAATAGCAATCAGCCCCAGCATTTT. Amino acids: CASSLNSNQPQHF.

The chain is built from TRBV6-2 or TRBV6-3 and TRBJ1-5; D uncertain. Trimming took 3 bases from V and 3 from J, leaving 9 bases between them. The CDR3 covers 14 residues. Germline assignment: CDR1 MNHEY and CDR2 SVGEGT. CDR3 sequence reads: CASSYPTLNQPQHF. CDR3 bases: TGTGCCAGCAGTTATCCGACACTCAATCAGCCCCAGCATTTT.

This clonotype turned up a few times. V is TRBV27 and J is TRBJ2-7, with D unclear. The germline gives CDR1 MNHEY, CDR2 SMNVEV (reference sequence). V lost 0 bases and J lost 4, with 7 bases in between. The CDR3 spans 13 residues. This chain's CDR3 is CASSLSARYEQYF. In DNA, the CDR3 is TGTGCCAGCAGTTTATCGGCCCGTTACGAGCAGTACTTC.

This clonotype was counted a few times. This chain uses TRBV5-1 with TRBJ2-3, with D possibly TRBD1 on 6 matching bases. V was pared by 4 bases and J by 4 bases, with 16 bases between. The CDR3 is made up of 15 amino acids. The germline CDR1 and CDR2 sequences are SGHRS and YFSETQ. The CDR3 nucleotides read TGCGCCAGCAGCCACCAACAGGGTGAGGCAGATACGCAGTATTTT. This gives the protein CASSHQQGEADTQYF.

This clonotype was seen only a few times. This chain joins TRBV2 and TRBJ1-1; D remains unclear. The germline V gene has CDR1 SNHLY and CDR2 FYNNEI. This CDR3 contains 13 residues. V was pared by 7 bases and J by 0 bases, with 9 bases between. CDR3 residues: CASNPAMNTEAFF. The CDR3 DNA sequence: TGTGCCAGCAATCCGGCAATGAACACTGAAGCTTTCTTT. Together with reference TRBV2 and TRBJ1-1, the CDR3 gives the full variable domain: EPEVTQTPSHQVTQMGQEVILRCVPISNHLYFYWYRQILGQKVEFLVSFYNNEISEKSEIFDDQFSVERPDGSNFTLKIRSTKLEDSAMYFCASNPAMNTEAFFGQGTRLTVV.

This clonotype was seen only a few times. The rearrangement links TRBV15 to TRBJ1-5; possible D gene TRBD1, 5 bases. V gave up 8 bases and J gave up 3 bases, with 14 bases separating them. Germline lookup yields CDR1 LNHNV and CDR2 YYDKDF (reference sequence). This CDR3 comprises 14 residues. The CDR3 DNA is TGTGCCACCGGGACGGATAAATACAATCAGCCCCAGCATTTT. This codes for CATGTDKYNQPQHF.

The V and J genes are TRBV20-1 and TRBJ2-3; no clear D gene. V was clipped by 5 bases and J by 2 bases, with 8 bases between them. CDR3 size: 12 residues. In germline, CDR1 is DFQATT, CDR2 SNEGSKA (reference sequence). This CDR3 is CSAGPSTDTQYF. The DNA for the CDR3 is TGCAGTGCTGGCCCTTCCACAGATACGCAGTATTTT.

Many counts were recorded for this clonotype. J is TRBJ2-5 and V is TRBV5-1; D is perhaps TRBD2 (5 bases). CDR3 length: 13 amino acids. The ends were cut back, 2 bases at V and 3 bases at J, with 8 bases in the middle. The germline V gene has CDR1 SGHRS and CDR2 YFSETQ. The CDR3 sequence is CASSFPGEETQYF. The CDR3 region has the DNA TGCGCCAGCAGCTTTCCCGGGGAAGAGACCCAGTACTTC.

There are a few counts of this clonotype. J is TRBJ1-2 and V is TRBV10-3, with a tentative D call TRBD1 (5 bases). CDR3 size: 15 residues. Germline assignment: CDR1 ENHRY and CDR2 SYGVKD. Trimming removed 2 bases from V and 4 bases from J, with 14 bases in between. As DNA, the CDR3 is TGTGCCATCAGTGAGGAGGGGATCGATGGCTATGGCTACACCTTC. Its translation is CAISEEGIDGYGYTF.

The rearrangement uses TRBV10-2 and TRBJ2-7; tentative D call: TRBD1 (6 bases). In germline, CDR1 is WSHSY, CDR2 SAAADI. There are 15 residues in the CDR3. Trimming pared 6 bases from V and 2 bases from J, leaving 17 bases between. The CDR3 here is CASSPGTLIPYEQYF. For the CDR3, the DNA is TGCGCCAGCAGCCCCGGGACACTGATACCCTACGAGCAGTACTTC.